The 21 T cell receptor beta chains in this list originate from one sample, sequenced in a study of blood T cell repertoires in COVID-19. Some clones are missing from TCRdb's copy, which holds only in-frame ones; the method was immunoSEQ multiplex PCR. The sample consists of about 77,000 clones, less than 75% of them appearing once. The sample comprised peripheral blood. All receptors derive from a man between 60 and 75 years old with acute or convalescent COVID-19.

This chain connects TRBV5-4 to TRBJ1-2, with 7 bases lining up with TRBD1. With 3 bases clipped from V and 3 bases from J, the junction kept 5 bases outside the gene matches. Germline CDR1 SGHNT, CDR2 YYREEE (reference sequence). There are 14 residues in the CDR3. DNA for the CDR3: TGTGCCAGCAGCTACCGGGACAGTTACTATGGCTACACCTTC. This encodes CASSYRDSYYGYTF.

The rearrangement uses TRBV24-1 and TRBJ2-3; D is perhaps TRBD2 (6 bases). Germline CDR1 KGHDR, CDR2 SFDVKD. The CDR3 has 16 amino acids. The germline V and J ends were trimmed by 5 bases and 2 bases, with 16 bases remaining between them. Here the CDR3 reads CATSGGDLSFTDTQYF. Here the CDR3 DNA reads TGTGCCACCAGTGGGGGGGACCTATCGTTCACAGATACGCAGTATTTT.

The CDR3 is CASRLGLAGVQYF. The CDR3 DNA reads as TGTGCCAGCAGACTTGGACTAGCGGGAGTCCAGTACTTC. The chain is built from TRBV12-3 or TRBV12-4 and TRBJ2-7; the match to TRBD2 covers 13 bases. CDR3 size: 13 residues. Trimming removed 6 bases from V and 10 bases from J; junction bases left unmatched: 6.

The chain links TRBV9 to TRBJ2-5, with D possibly TRBD2 on 6 matching bases. CDR3 length: 14 residues. The germline V gene encodes CDR1 SGDLS and CDR2 YYNGEE. V was pared by 0 bases and J by 5 bases, with 11 bases between. The CDR3 DNA reads TGTGCCAGCAGCGTAGGGGCGGGATCTGAGACCCAGTACTTC. Amino acids: CASSVGAGSETQYF.

This chain uses TRBV7-2 with TRBJ1-6, with a tentative D call TRBD1 (6 bases). The V end was cut by 2 bases, the J end by 6 bases, with 20 bases between. The CDR3 totals 18 residues. The germline gives CDR1 SGHTA, CDR2 FQGNSA. CDR3 amino acids: CASSLRRGAFGPNSPLHF. The DNA for the CDR3 is TGTGCCAGCAGCTTACGTCGGGGGGCGTTTGGCCCTAATTCACCCCTCCACTTT.

V gene TRBV29-1 combines with J gene TRBJ2-7, with TRBD1 as a possible D gene (6 bases). Germline V gene data show CDR1 as SQVTM and CDR2 as ANQGSEA. The CDR3 extends over 13 amino acids. Trimming took off 6 bases at V and 6 bases at J, with 18 bases between the two ends. This CDR3 is CSVSTQGVPEQYF. The CDR3, as DNA: TGCAGCGTGAGTACACAGGGAGTCCCCGAGCAGTACTTC.

The chain combines TRBV5-1 with TRBJ2-5; 8 bases are shared with TRBD2. The V and J ends lost 6 bases and 5 bases, in that order; junction bases with no gene match: 21. The CDR3 extends over 18 amino acids. The germline V gene has CDR1 SGHRS and CDR2 YFSETQ. The CDR3 bases are TGCGCCAGCACCCGCGGGGGGCAAGGACTCTTAAAGGGGGAGACCCAGTACTTC. It encodes CASTRGGQGLLKGETQYF.

This clone was recorded once. V is TRBV27 and J is TRBJ2-7, with TRBD1 identical over 7 bases. The germline V gene encodes CDR1 MNHEY and CDR2 SMNVEV (reference sequence). This CDR3 comprises 12 residues. With 6 bases clipped from V and 4 bases from J, the junction kept 3 bases outside the gene matches. CDR3 DNA sequence: TGTGCCAGCAGACAGGGACAGTACGAGCAGTACGTC. Translating gives CASRQGQYEQYV.

V gene TRBV21-1 combines with J gene TRBJ2-7; the D call in the table, TRBD1, was not verified against the DNA. TRBV21-1 is classified as a pseudogene. The CDR3 contains 15 residues. Here the CDR3 DNA reads TGTGCCAGCAGCCCGGGGGACAGGGTGGCCTACGAGCAGTACTTC. Protein product: CASSPGDRVAYEQYF.

V gene TRBV6-5 combines with J gene TRBJ2-7; D might be TRBD2 (7 bases). Germline CDR1 and CDR2: MNHEY and SVGAGI. The CDR3 covers 14 residues. V dropped 10 bases and J dropped 0 bases, with 16 bases sitting between them. This chain's CDR3 is CANEKGGFSYEQYV. The CDR3 coding sequence is TGTGCCAACGAAAAGGGGGGGTTCTCCTACGAGCAGTACGTC.

This clone has just a few counts. V is TRBV30 and J is TRBJ1-2; D is unclear. The germline V gene encodes CDR1 GTSNPN and CDR2 SVGIG (reference sequence). V lost 5 bases, J lost 8 bases, and 12 bases lay in between. The length of the CDR3 is 11 residues. The CDR3 DNA reads TGTGCCTGGGGGAGGTCCCGGGGCTACACCTTC. Translation gives CAWGRSRGYTF.

The gene calls are TRBV12-3 or TRBV12-4 and TRBJ2-6; D ambiguous. Between the trimmed V and J ends, which lost 7 bases and 1 base, there was a span of 5 bases. The CDR3 has 13 residues. The DNA for the CDR3 is TGTGCCAGCACGGTATCTGGGGCCAACGTCCTGACTTTC. Its translation is CASTVSGANVLTF.

The rearrangement links TRBV19 to TRBJ1-2, with 8 nucleotides matching TRBD1. The germline CDR1 and CDR2 sequences are LNHDA and SQIVND (reference sequence). CDR3 size: 14 residues. Trimming cost V 3 bases and J 7 bases; bases outside gene matches: 7. The CDR3 sequence: CASSMDRARGGYTF. The CDR3 region has the DNA TGTGCCAGTAGTATGGACAGGGCCAGGGGTGGCTACACCTTC. Full variable domain (rest looked up from reference TRBV19 and TRBJ1-2): DGGITQSPKYLFRKEGQNVTLSCEQNLNHDAMYWYRQDPGQGLRLIYYSQIVNDFQKGDIAEGYSVSREKKESFPLTVTSAQKNPTAFYLCASSMDRARGGYTFGSGTRLTVV.

V gene TRBV7-3 combines with J gene TRBJ2-5; D is uncertain. The CDR3 loop spans 13 amino acids. Germline lookup yields CDR1 SGHTA and CDR2 FQGTGA. Trimming shortened V by 5 bases and J by 5 bases, and 12 bases separated the two germline ends. The CDR3 protein is CASSQTRSETQYF. The CDR3 bases are TGTGCCAGCAGCCAAACTCGGAGCGAGACCCAGTACTTC.

This clone was seen only a few times. J is TRBJ2-6 and V is TRBV5-4; 12 bases align to TRBD1. Trimming removed 6 bases from V and 0 bases from J; junction bases left unmatched: 10. This CDR3 has 19 residues. Germline V lookup: CDR1 SGHNT, CDR2 YYREEE (reference sequence). This CDR3 is CASTPGTGGAVSGANVLTF. Written as DNA, the CDR3 is TGTGCCAGCACACCCGGGACAGGGGGCGCCGTCTCTGGGGCCAACGTCCTGACTTTC.

The chain links TRBV29-1 to TRBJ2-1; tentative D call: TRBD1 (6 bases). The V end lost 3 bases, the J end lost 6 bases, and 12 bases lay between the germline ends. Germline CDR1 and CDR2: SQVTM and ANQGSEA. The CDR3 is 13 residues long. The CDR3 region is CSVEDSRSNEQFF. Written as DNA, the CDR3 is TGCAGCGTTGAGGACAGTAGATCCAATGAGCAGTTCTTC.

The sample holds a few counts of this clone. CDR3 protein: CSAGLAGELFF. CDR3 bases: TGCAGTGCTGGACTAGCGGGGGAGCTGTTTTTT. The rearrangement joins TRBV20-1 to TRBJ2-2; TRBD2 matches at 9 bases. V shed 5 bases, J shed 8 bases, and the junction held 0 bases outside the gene matches. The CDR3 is made up of 11 amino acids. Per germline, CDR1 DFQATT and CDR2 SNEGSKA (reference sequence).

V usage is TRBV5-6 and J usage is TRBJ1-2; D perhaps matches TRBD1 (5 bases). The CDR3 is made up of 15 amino acids. V was trimmed by 2 bases and J by 2 bases, leaving 13 bases between them. The germline gives CDR1 SGHDT, CDR2 YYEEEE. The CDR3 protein is CASSFPWTPNYGYTF. The CDR3 region has the DNA TGTGCCAGCAGCTTTCCATGGACACCAAACTATGGCTACACCTTC. Supplemented by reference TRBV5-6 and TRBJ1-2, the full variable domain reads DAGVTQSPTHLIKTRGQQVTLRCSPKSGHDTVSWYQQALGQGPQFIFQYYEEEERQRGNFPDRFSGHQFPNYSSELNVNALLLGDSALYLCASSFPWTPNYGYTFGSGTRLTVV.

J is TRBJ2-1 and V is TRBV24-1, with 10 bases fitting TRBD1. The CDR3 length is 17 residues. Per germline, CDR1 KGHDR and CDR2 SFDVKD. The junction had 14 bases not matched to a gene; V was cut back by 4 bases and J by 9 bases. The DNA for the CDR3 is TGTGCCACCAGTGACCAGAGACAGGGGGCGGAGTTGGGTGAGCAGTTCTTC. This codes for CATSDQRQGAELGEQFF.

The CDR3 loop reads CASSSYPSSGNEQYF. The CDR3 coding sequence is TGTGCCAGCAGTTCGTACCCGTCCTCAGGGAATGAGCAGTACTTC. The genes are TRBV27 and TRBJ2-7, with D possibly TRBD1 on 5 matching bases. The V gene's germline CDR1 is MNHEY and CDR2 SMNVEV (reference sequence). This CDR3 comprises 15 residues. V lost 4 bases to trimming and J lost 7 bases, with 20 bases between them.

This sequence joins TRBV6-5 and TRBJ1-1; 7 nucleotides agree with TRBD1. With V trimmed by 2 bases and J by 4 bases, 10 bases remained unmatched. This CDR3 is 16 amino acids long. Germline CDR1 reads MNHEY; CDR2 reads SVGAGI. Here the CDR3 reads CASSYAEQGSATEAFF. The CDR3 nucleotides are TGTGCCAGCAGTTACGCAGAACAGGGGTCCGCCACTGAAGCTTTCTTT.